This TCR beta chain was captured by sequencing in a study of T cells expressing NK-cell markers. Study summary: Sorted CD3+CD56-NKG2C+, CD3+CD56+NKG2C+ and CD3+CD56+NKG2C- T cells supplied the TCR beta repertoires.

The study, taken as a whole, reports: In a handful of donors, dominant clonotypes made up about 28.3-65% of CD3+CD56-NKG2C+ cells.

Germline V gives CDR1 MNHNS, CDR2 SASEGT. This CDR3 has 15 residues. Comments on this clonotype: Its target is unknown.

5'RACE template switching built TCR beta cDNA with unique molecular identifiers. TCRdb reprocessed the 5' RACE reads; each CDR3 protein has one entry and no DNA is given. In all, the sample yields some 300,000 distinct CDR3 sequences. Sequencing was carried out using blood T cells: a sorted CD56 or NKG2C T cell subset, CD4+ or CD8+ T cells, or bulk PBMC T cells (not recorded which). The receptor was derived from a young man in good health. This chain connects TRBV6-1 to TRBJ2-5; the D call of TRBD2 rests on TCRdb alone, since no DNA is present to check it. The CDR3 here is CASKGSGRARETQYF.